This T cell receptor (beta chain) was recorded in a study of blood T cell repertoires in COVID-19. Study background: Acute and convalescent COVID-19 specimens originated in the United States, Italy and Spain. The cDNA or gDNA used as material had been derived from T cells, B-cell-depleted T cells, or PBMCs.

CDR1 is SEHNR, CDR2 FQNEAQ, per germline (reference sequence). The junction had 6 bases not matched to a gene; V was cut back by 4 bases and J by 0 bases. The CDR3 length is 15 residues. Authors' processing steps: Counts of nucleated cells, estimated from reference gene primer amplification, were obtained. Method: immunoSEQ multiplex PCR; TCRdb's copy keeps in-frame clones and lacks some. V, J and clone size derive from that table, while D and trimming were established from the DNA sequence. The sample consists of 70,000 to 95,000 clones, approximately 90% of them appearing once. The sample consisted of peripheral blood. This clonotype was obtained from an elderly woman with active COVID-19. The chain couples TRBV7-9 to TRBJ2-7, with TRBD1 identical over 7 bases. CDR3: CASSSATGPSYEQYF. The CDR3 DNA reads TGTGCCAGCAGCTCCGCGACAGGGCCCTCCTACGAGCAGTACTTC.